The clone carrying this TCR beta chain was found a few times. Its cognate antigen is unknown. The record originates from a study of T cell repertoires in cytomegalovirus infection. The CDR3 is made up of 14 amino acids. V lost 1 base to trimming and J lost 3 bases, with 7 bases between them. Germline assignment: CDR1 MNHEY and CDR2 SMNVEV (reference sequence). TCRdb reprocessed the reads with MiXCR, giving one entry per CDR3 protein. The profile shows about 160,000 distinct CDR3 sequences, less than 25% of them singletons. The specimen comprised CD8+ T cells from cultured PBMCs, sampled from culture after CMV antigen stimulation. The TCR sequence derives from a human donor in good health (CMV status not recorded). Some clones in this sample may be carry-over from other donors' samples. The rearrangement links TRBV27 to TRBJ1-5; no definite D call. CDR3 nucleotide sequence: TGTGCCAGCAGTTTATTCCGGGACAATCAGCCCCAGCATTTT. It codes for CASSLFRDNQPQHF.